The entry that follows covers one T cell receptor beta chain sequence. A single record per CDR3 protein comes from TCRdb applying MiXCR to the RT-PCR reads. This table has 800,000 to 1,000,000 distinct CDR3 sequences, more than 15% appearing once. This record comes from a study of patients and donors after allogeneic stem cell transplantation. Losses at the gene ends were 2 bases for V and 14 bases for J; bases not matched to a gene: 13. Germline V gene sequence: CDR1 MGHRA, CDR2 YSYEKL. The CDR3 covers 16 residues. This chain links TRBV4-1 with TRBJ1-6; 9 nucleotides align to TRBD1. The receptor's source is a human donor who was either an allogeneic HSCT recipient or a stem cell or donor lymphocyte infusion donor (not recorded which). It is not recorded whose cells these are; they may come from a transplant donor. What was sequenced was blood, either unsorted or a sorted T cell fraction (not recorded which). The CDR3 loop reads CASSQNTGTGNWALHF. In DNA, the CDR3 is TGCGCCAGCAGCCAAAATACCGGGACAGGGAATTGGGCCCTCCACTTT.